A single TCR beta chain is shown here with its context. Its antigen remains unknown. Measured with immunoSEQ multiplex PCR; TCRdb has only the in-frame clones, and not every one. The sample lists 94,000 or so clones, 89% occurring once. The data originate from a study of T cell responses to AZD1222 COVID-19 vaccine. Study-wide results and limits: Reports say nearly half of spike-specific TCRs go after unmutated variant regions.

The CDR3 is made up of 13 amino acids. Germline assignment: CDR1 MDHEN and CDR2 SYDVKM. V was clipped by 10 bases and J by 5 bases; unmatched bases: 4. The origin of this receptor is an adult in good health. V gene TRBV28 combines with J gene TRBJ2-2; 10 bases are shared with TRBD1. The sequencing here drew on peripheral blood, taken on day 0 of AZD1222 vaccination. The CDR3 DNA reads as TGTGCCACCCCGGGACAGGGGACCGGGGAGCTGTTTTTT. It is translated as CATPGQGTGELFF.